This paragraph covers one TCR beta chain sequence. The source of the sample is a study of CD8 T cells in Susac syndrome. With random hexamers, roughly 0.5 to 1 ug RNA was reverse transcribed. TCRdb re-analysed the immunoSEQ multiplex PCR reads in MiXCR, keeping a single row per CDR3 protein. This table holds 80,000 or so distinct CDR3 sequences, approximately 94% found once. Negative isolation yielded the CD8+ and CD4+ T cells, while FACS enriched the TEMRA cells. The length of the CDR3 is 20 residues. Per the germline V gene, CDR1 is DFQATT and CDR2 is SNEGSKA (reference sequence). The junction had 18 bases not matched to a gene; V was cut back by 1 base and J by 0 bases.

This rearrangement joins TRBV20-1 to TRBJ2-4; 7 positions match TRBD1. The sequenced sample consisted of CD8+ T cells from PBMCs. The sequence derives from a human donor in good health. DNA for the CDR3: TGCAGTGCTAGAGTCGTCGGACAGGTGGCCCTAGATTCAGCCAAAAACATTCAGTACTTC. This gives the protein CSARVVGQVALDSAKNIQYF.